This T cell receptor beta chain was sequenced during a study of T cells in Graves' hyperthyroidism and ophthalmopathy. Study-wide results and caveats: Stable hyperthyroidism and ophthalmopathy were separated using 13 V-J signatures. Ophthalmopathy got predicted by the model a median around 6.8 months before its onset.

RNA transcripts were the template for amplifying TCR beta CDR3 regions. The HTBI set primed first-round TCR CDR3 RT-PCR. TCRdb re-called the multiplex PCR reads through MiXCR, storing one row per CDR3 protein. The sample includes approximately 560,000 distinct CDR3 sequences, less than 20% of them seen just once. Germline V lookup: CDR1 GTSNPN, CDR2 SVGIG (reference sequence). V lost 3 bases and J lost 4, with 16 bases in between. This CDR3 contains 15 residues. This clonotype was seen repeatedly, ten times or more. Its specificity is unknown. Patients counted as stable if ophthalmopathy did not develop within 18 months.

Sequencing used blood. This clonotype originated in a woman under 40 with Graves' hyperthyroidism. The chain has TRBV30 and TRBJ2-1, with D perhaps given as TRBD1 or TRBD2 (6 bases each). This chain's CDR3 is CAWSSWRGKYNEQFF. The CDR3 region has the DNA TGTGCCTGGAGCTCGTGGAGGGGGAAATACAATGAGCAGTTCTTC.